This paragraph covers one T cell receptor beta chain sequence. The method was immunoSEQ multiplex PCR; TCRdb's version includes in-frame clones alone and lacks a portion of them. The profile shows 45,000 to 55,000 clones, 78% of them singletons. This entry belongs to a study of blood T cell repertoires in COVID-19. There are 14 residues in the CDR3. CDR1 and CDR2 (germline): SEHNR, FQNEAQ (reference sequence). Germline trimming cut 5 bases from V and 1 base from J; bases unmatched to any gene: 4. The clonotype was recovered from a woman in her forties or fifties with acute COVID-19. The sequenced sample consisted of PBMCs or T cells enriched from blood (not recorded which). The genes are TRBV7-9 and TRBJ2-7, with 8 positions matching TRBD1. CDR3 DNA sequence: TGTGCCAGCAGCAGGACAGGGACTTCCTACGAGCAGTACTTC. It specifies CASSRTGTSYEQYF.